The 18 T cell receptor beta chains listed next were all sequenced from one sample in a study of T-cell memory formation after mild COVID-19. TCRdb fed the 5' RACE reads into MiXCR, producing one record per CDR3 protein. Among over 300,000 distinct CDR3 sequences, around a fifth were seen once, and the ten largest hold under 25%. Sequencing was carried out using PBMCs or a T cell subset sorted from them (not recorded which). The receptors stem from a man between 18 and 29 years old who had mild COVID-19 (a few samples of this study predate the infection). Cell type and time point are not known.

This clonotype was found many times. The rearrangement joins TRBV29-1 to TRBJ1-3; D ambiguous. Trimming removed 5 bases from V and 3 bases from J, with 11 bases in between. This CDR3 is 13 amino acids long. Germline V CDR1 and CDR2: SQVTM, ANQGSEA. This chain's CDR3 is CSVHLGSGNTIYF. The CDR3 coding sequence is TGCAGCGTTCATCTGGGGAGTGGAAACACCATATATTTT.

A few counts support this clonotype. J is TRBJ1-3 and V is TRBV29-1; D remains ambiguous. V lost 1 base to trimming and J lost 0 bases, with 10 bases between them. Germline CDR1 reads SQVTM; CDR2 reads ANQGSEA. The CDR3 runs to 15 residues. CDR3 loop: CSVEGQLRSGNTIYF. CDR3 nucleotide sequence: TGCAGCGTTGAAGGGCAACTTCGCTCTGGAAACACCATATATTTT.

The gene calls are TRBV5-1 and TRBJ2-5; perhaps TRBD1 as D (5 bases). V was shortened by 3 bases and J by 5 bases, with 11 bases between the two germline ends. The CDR3 totals 13 residues. Germline loops: CDR1 SGHRS, CDR2 YFSETQ. CDR3 sequence: CASSWQGSETQYF. In DNA, the CDR3 is TGCGCCAGCAGCTGGCAGGGTTCGGAGACCCAGTACTTC.

This clonotype was recorded once. The CDR3 is CASSLVSVASGTGELFF. The CDR3 region has the DNA TGTGCCAGCAGCTTAGTATCCGTCGCTAGCGGAACCGGGGAGCTGTTTTTT. The chain uses TRBV11-1 and TRBJ2-2; TRBD2 matches 7 bases. This CDR3 spans 17 amino acids. Unmatched junction bases numbered 10, after V lost 1 base and J lost 5 bases. CDR1 is SGHAT, CDR2 FQDESV, per germline (reference sequence).

The rearrangement links TRBV4-3 to TRBJ1-3, with D uncertain. V was pared by 4 bases and J by 0 bases, with 13 bases between. Germline V CDR1 and CDR2: LGHNA, YSLEER. There are 16 residues in the CDR3. CDR3 in DNA: TGCGCCAGCAGCCCCTCCCGGACCTACTCTGGAAACACCATATATTTT. This codes for CASSPSRTYSGNTIYF.

This chain connects TRBV7-6 to TRBJ2-1; 11 positions match TRBD2. The CDR3 contains 15 residues. Looked up from germline, CDR1 is SGHVS and CDR2 is FNYEAQ. The V gene end was trimmed by 5 bases and the J gene end by 5 bases; junction bases not matched to a gene: 5. The CDR3 loop is CASSPLAGGNNEQFF. The CDR3 region has the DNA TGTGCCAGCAGCCCCTTAGCGGGGGGGAACAATGAGCAGTTCTTC.

Only a few counts were recorded for this clonotype. The V call is TRBV18, the J call TRBJ1-1; D is undetermined. There are 17 residues in the CDR3. Trimming removed 3 bases at V and 0 bases at J, with 17 bases between. Germline V CDR1 and CDR2: KGHSH, LQKENI. The CDR3 reads CASSPLGPQRVNTEAFF. Written as DNA, the CDR3 is TGTGCCAGCTCACCCCTCGGGCCCCAAAGGGTGAACACTGAAGCTTTCTTT.

The CDR3 here is CAISRTGGAGPPFF. The CDR3 DNA follows: TGTGCCATCAGTAGAACAGGGGGCGCCGGCCCTCCTTTCTTT. This chain uses TRBV10-3 with TRBJ1-1, with 9 bases lining up with TRBD1. The CDR3 is made up of 14 amino acids. Unmatched junction bases numbered 13, after V lost 5 bases and J lost 12 bases. Germline assignment: CDR1 ENHRY and CDR2 SYGVKD.

This clonotype was seen only a few times. The chain joins TRBV18 to TRBJ1-1, with 7 bases fitting TRBD1. After removal of 5 bases from V and 3 bases from J, the junction contained 3 bases not matched to a gene. CDR1 KGHSH and CDR2 LQKENI come from the germline V gene. CDR3 length equals 13 residues. This CDR3 is CASSSDRHTEAFF. The CDR3, as DNA: TGTGCCAGCTCATCGGACAGGCACACTGAAGCTTTCTTT.

The V call is TRBV7-8, the J call TRBJ2-7; D may be TRBD1 or TRBD2 (5 bases each). Germline assignment: CDR1 SGHVS and CDR2 FQNEAQ. The CDR3 spans 13 residues. The germline V and J ends were trimmed by 5 bases and 5 bases, with 13 bases remaining between them. Written as DNA, the CDR3 is TGTGCCAGCAGCCCCGGTGGGGGTGACGAGCAGTACTTC. Its protein is CASSPGGGDEQYF.

This clonotype showed up many times. The chain has TRBV5-6 and TRBJ2-7; D may be TRBD1 (6 bases). CDR1 is SGHDT and CDR2 is YYEEEE in the germline V gene. Deletions cut 4 bases from V and 7 bases from J, with 21 bases between. The CDR3 contains 15 residues. The CDR3 DNA is TGTGCCAGCAGCAGACTCGGACAGTCCCAACGGGAGCAGTACTTC. Translating gives CASSRLGQSQREQYF.

This clonotype appeared a few times. A read error may account for a junction end that differs from germline. V and J are TRBV7-9 and TRBJ1-6, with D perhaps TRBD1 (5 bases). The CDR3 is 15 residues long. CDR1 and CDR2 from the germline V gene are SEHNR and FQNEAQ (reference sequence). This CDR3 reads CASSSPGQRCSPIHF. CDR3 nucleotide sequence: TGTGCCAGCAGCTCCCCAGGGCAGCGGTGTTCACCCATCCACTTT. Variable domain in full (rest from reference TRBV7-9 and TRBJ1-6): DTGVSQNPRHKITKRGQNVTFRCDPISEHNRLYWYRQTLGQGPEFLTYFQNEAQLEKSRLLSDRFSAERPKGSFSTLEIQRTEQGDSAMYLCASSSPGQRCSPIHFGNGTRLTVT.

The gene calls are TRBV6-1 and TRBJ2-1; 8 nucleotides align to TRBD1. The trim removed 3 bases at V and 8 bases at J, leaving 3 bases unmatched. Germline CDR1 is MNHNS and CDR2 is SASEGT. This CDR3 comprises 13 residues. The CDR3 is CASSETGEDEQFF. The CDR3 nucleotides read TGTGCCAGCAGTGAGACAGGGGAAGATGAGCAGTTCTTC.

The genes are TRBV4-1 and TRBJ2-5, with TRBD1 identical over 10 bases. The trim removed 4 bases at V and 4 bases at J, leaving 9 bases unmatched. Germline lookup yields CDR1 MGHRA and CDR2 YSYEKL. The CDR3 extends over 16 amino acids. The CDR3 DNA reads TGCGCCAGCAGCCGATCCGGGACAGGGGCAGGAGAGACCCAGTACTTC. Protein: CASSRSGTGAGETQYF.

The chain employs TRBV3-1 and TRBJ1-1; D might be TRBD1 (5 bases). Germline CDR1 LGHDT, CDR2 YNNKEL (reference sequence). The CDR3 spans 12 residues. Trimming stripped 3 bases from V and 10 bases from J, with 12 bases between. The CDR3 is CASSHSDRLAFF. The CDR3 coding sequence is TGTGCCAGCAGCCACTCTGACAGACTAGCTTTCTTT. Full variable domain (outside the CDR3, taken from reference TRBV3-1 and TRBJ1-1): DTAVSQTPKYLVTQMGNDKSIKCEQNLGHDTMYWYKQDSKKFLKIMFSYNNKELIINETVPNRFSPKSPDKAHLNLHINSLELGDSAVYFCASSHSDRLAFFGQGTRLTVV.

This clonotype occurred many times. This rearrangement joins TRBV4-1 to TRBJ2-1; no definite D call. Between the trimmed V and J ends, which lost 4 bases and 9 bases, there was a span of 13 bases. Germline V gene sequence: CDR1 MGHRA, CDR2 YSYEKL. This CDR3 is built from 13 residues. The CDR3 loop is CASSPDLMGEQFF. CDR3 bases: TGCGCCAGCAGCCCCGACCTTATGGGTGAGCAGTTCTTC.

Only a few counts were recorded for this clonotype. The gene calls are TRBV11-2 and TRBJ2-7; 8 positions match TRBD2. This CDR3 is 15 amino acids long. The germline V gene has CDR1 SGHAT and CDR2 FQNNGV. V lost 6 bases to trimming and J lost 5 bases; unmatched junction nucleotides: 12. The CDR3 region is CASRSLRGAIDEQYF. The CDR3 DNA is TGTGCCAGCAGATCCCTGCGGGGGGCCATTGACGAGCAGTACTTC.

This clonotype has a count of ten or more. The chain couples TRBV20-1 to TRBJ1-5; TRBD1 matches 9 bases. V gave up 5 bases and J gave up 6 bases; unmatched junction bases: 8. From germline, CDR1 is DFQATT and CDR2 SNEGSKA (reference sequence). The length of the CDR3 is 14 residues. The CDR3 reads CSAATGGSSQPQHF. As DNA, the CDR3 is TGCAGTGCTGCCACAGGGGGCTCAAGTCAGCCCCAGCATTTT.